These T cell receptor beta chains were read from a single sample in a study of blood T cell repertoires in COVID-19. Clones were read by immunoSEQ multiplex PCR, and TCRdb kept only the in-frame ones, dropping some. This table holds 60,000 to 75,000 clones, around 89% found once. The sequenced sample consisted of peripheral blood. The receptors here all came from a human donor in a cohort sampled during active COVID-19. Each CDR3 is given with its conserved first and last residue. A D gene is named only where the DNA matches it firmly. The size field is filled for only some rows; it gives once, few, many or a size class.

length	V	D	J	size	DNA	CDR3
14	TRBV7-2	TRBD2	TRBJ2-3	NA	TGTGCCAGCAGCTGGCTAGCGGGAACAGATACGCAGTATTTT	CASSWLAGTDTQYF
14	TRBV6-5	TRBD1	TRBJ2-1	NA	TGTGCCAGCATGCGGGACAGGAGCTACAATGAGCAGTTCTTC	CASMRDRSYNEQFF
14	TRBV13	NA	TRBJ1-1	NA	TGTGCCAGCAGCTTAAGAGGGTTGGACACTGAAGCTTTCTTT	CASSLRGLDTEAFF
10	TRBV4-2	NA	TRBJ2-1	NA	TGTGCCAGCAGCCGTGAGGAGCAGTTCTTC	CASSREEQFF
14	TRBV7-8	NA	TRBJ1-1	NA	TGTGCCAGCAGCCCCCCGGGGATCAACACTGAAGCTTTCTTT	CASSPPGINTEAFF
18	TRBV28	NA	TRBJ2-4	NA	TGTGCCAGCAGTCTTCGAGTTGCGGCATCCGCAGCCAAAAACATTCAGTACTTC	CASSLRVAASAAKNIQYF
17	TRBV13	TRBD2	TRBJ2-2	NA	TGTGCCAGCAGCTCTGTTATGGGGACTAGCAAGACCGGGGAGCTGTTTTTT	CASSSVMGTSKTGELFF
15	TRBV4-3	NA	TRBJ2-7	once	TGCGCCAGCAGCCAGAAACCGGGAGATCCCTACGAGCAGTACTTC	CASSQKPGDPYEQYF
15	TRBV18	NA	TRBJ2-6	once	TGTGCCAGCTCACCGAGTTTCACGGGGGCCAACGTCCTGACTTTC	CASSPSFTGANVLTF
14	TRBV4-3	NA	TRBJ1-2	NA	TGCGCCAGCAGCCAAGGAGAGGGTAACTATGGCTACACCTTC	CASSQGEGNYGYTF
12	TRBV15	NA	TRBJ1-2	once	TGTGCCACCAGCAGAGCAGGACAGCCCGGGAGGTTC	CATSRAGQPGRF
12	TRBV19	NA	TRBJ1-2	NA	TGTGCCAGTAGTGTCCGTGAGGATGGCTACACCTTC	CASSVREDGYTF
15	TRBV30	TRBD1	TRBJ1-5	NA	TGTGCCTGGAGTGCGCTTGGACAGGGAAATCAGCCCCAGCATTTT	CAWSALGQGNQPQHF
15	TRBV9	NA	TRBJ2-7	NA	TGTGCCAGCAGCCCTCTCAGGAAGGAGAGGGACGAGCAGTACTTC	CASSPLRKERDEQYF
13	TRBV19	NA	TRBJ1-2	NA	TGTGCCAGTAGTATGACAGATAACTATGGCTACACCTTC	CASSMTDNYGYTF
12	TRBV2	NA	TRBJ2-3	NA	TGTGCCAGTTGGGACTTCACAGATACGCAGTATTTT	CASWDFTDTQYF
15	TRBV4-1	NA	TRBJ2-1	few	TGCGCCAGCAGCCAAGTCCAGGGAGGTCTTAATGAGCAGTTCTTC	CASSQVQGGLNEQFF
14	TRBV11-2	NA	TRBJ2-3	NA	TGTGCCAGCAGCTTGGGCAGGAAAACAGATACGCAGTATTTT	CASSLGRKTDTQYF